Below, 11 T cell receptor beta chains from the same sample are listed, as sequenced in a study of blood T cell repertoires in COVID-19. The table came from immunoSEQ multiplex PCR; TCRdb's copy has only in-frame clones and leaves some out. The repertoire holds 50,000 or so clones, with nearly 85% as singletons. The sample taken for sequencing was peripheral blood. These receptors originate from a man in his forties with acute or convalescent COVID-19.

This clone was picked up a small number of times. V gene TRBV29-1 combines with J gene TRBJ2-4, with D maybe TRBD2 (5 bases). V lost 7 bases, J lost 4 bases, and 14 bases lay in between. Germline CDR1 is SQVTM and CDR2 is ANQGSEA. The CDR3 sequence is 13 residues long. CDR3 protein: CSASPGFKNIQYF. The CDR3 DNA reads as TGCAGCGCGTCCCCGGGGTTTAAAAACATTCAGTACTTC.

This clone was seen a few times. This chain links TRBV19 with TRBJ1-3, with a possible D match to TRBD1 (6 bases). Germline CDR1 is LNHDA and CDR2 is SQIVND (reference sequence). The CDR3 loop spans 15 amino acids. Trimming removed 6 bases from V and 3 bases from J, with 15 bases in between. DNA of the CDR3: TGTGCCAGTAGGGATCGGGGGGCTTATGGAAACACCATATATTTT. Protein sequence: CASRDRGAYGNTIYF.

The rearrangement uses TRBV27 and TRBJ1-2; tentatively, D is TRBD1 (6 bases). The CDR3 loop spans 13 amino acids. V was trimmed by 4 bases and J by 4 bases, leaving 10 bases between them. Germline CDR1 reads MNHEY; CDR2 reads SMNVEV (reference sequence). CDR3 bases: TGTGCCAGCAGTTCTACAGGGCCCTATGGCTACACCTTC. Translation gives CASSSTGPYGYTF.

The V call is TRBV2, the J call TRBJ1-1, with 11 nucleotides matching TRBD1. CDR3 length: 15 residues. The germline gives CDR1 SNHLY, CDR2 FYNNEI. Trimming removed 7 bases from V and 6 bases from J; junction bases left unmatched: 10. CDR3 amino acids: CASNKGQGATAEAFF. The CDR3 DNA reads TGTGCCAGCAACAAAGGACAGGGGGCGACGGCTGAAGCTTTCTTT.

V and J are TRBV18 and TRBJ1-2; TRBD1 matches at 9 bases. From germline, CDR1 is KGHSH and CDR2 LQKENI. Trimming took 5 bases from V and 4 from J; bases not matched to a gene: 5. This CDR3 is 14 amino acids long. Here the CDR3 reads CASSSDRGGYGYTF. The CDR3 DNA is TGTGCCAGCTCATCGGACAGGGGAGGCTATGGCTACACCTTC.

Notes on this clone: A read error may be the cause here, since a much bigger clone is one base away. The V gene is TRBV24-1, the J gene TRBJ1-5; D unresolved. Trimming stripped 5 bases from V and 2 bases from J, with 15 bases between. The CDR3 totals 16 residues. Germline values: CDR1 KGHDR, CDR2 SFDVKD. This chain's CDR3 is CATSGARPGGNQPQHF. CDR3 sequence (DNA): TGTGCCACCAGTGGCGCCCGCCCCGGGGGCAATCAGCCCCAGCATTTT.

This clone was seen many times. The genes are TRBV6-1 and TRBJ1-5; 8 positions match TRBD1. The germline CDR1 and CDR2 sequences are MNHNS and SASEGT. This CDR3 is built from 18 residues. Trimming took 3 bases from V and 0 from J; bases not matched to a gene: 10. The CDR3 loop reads CASSDPDRGGNSNQPQHF. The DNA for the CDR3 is TGTGCCAGCAGTGACCCAGACAGGGGAGGGAATAGCAATCAGCCCCAGCATTTT.

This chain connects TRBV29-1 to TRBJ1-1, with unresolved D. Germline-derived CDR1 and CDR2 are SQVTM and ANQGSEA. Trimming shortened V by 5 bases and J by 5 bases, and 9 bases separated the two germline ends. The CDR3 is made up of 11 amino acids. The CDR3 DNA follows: TGCAGCGTTTCTTCTGAGACTGAAGCTTTCTTT. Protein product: CSVSSETEAFF.

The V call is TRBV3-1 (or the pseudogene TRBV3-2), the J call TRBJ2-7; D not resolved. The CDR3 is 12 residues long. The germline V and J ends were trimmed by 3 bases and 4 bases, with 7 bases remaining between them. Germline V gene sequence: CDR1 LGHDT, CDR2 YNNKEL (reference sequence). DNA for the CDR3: TGTGCCAGCAGCCACGGAGCTTACGAGCAGTACGTC. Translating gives CASSHGAYEQYV.

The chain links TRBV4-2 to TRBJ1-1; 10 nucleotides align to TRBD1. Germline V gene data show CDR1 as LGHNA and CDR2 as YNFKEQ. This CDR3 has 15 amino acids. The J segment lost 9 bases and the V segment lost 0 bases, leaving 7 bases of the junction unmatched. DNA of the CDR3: TGTGCCAGCAGCCAAGATTCACCGGGACAGGGGCAAGCTTTCTTT. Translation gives CASSQDSPGQGQAFF.

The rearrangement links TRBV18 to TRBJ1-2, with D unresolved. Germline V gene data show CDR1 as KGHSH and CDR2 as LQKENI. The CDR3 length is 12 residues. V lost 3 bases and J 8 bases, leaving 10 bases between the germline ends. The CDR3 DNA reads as TGTGCCAGCTCACCGAACCCGGGGGGCTACACCTTC. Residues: CASSPNPGGYTF.